There are many counts of the clone carrying this T cell receptor beta chain. Its antigen is currently unknown. This entry comes from a study of beta chain features in type 1 diabetes. General observations from the study: Junctions at VDJ sites from type 1 diabetes patients had fewer insertions and more deletions. Shortening that was moderate but significant affected the TCRB CDR3s of Type 1 diabetes patients in all four CD4+ subsets.

One heparinised blood draw, averaging roughly 110 mL, came from each donor. Germline V gene lookup returns CDR1 SNHLY and CDR2 FYNNEI. V was pared by 7 bases and J by 5 bases, with 12 bases between. This CDR3 has 13 residues. Of the isolated RNA, all was reverse transcribed, and so the sequenced material was expressed TCRB transcripts. TCRdb keeps only in-frame clones here, not all; method: immunoSEQ multiplex PCR. This table has some 270,000 clones, roughly 8% appearing once. This clonotype originated in a woman aged 18-29 years in good health. Sequenced: central memory CD4+ T cells from blood. This rearrangement joins TRBV2 to TRBJ1-5, with D hard to call. The CDR3 DNA is TGTGCCAGCACCTCTCAGTCCTATCAGCCCCAGCATTTT. This sequence encodes CASTSQSYQPQHF.